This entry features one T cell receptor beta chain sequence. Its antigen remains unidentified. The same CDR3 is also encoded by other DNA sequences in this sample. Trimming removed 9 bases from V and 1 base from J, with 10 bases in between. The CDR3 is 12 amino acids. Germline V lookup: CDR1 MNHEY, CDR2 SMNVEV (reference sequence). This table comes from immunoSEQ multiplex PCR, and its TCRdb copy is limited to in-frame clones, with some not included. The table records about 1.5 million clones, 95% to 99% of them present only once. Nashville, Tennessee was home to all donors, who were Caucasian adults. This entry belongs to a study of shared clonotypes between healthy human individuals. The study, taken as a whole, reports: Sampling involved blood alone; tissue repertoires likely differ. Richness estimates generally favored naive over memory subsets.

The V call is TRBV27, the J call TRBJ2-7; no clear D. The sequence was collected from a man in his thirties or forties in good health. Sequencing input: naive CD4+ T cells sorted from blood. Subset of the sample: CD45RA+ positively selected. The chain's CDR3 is CASGRVSYEQYF. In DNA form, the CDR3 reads TGTGCCAGTGGACGGGTATCCTACGAGCAGTACTTC.